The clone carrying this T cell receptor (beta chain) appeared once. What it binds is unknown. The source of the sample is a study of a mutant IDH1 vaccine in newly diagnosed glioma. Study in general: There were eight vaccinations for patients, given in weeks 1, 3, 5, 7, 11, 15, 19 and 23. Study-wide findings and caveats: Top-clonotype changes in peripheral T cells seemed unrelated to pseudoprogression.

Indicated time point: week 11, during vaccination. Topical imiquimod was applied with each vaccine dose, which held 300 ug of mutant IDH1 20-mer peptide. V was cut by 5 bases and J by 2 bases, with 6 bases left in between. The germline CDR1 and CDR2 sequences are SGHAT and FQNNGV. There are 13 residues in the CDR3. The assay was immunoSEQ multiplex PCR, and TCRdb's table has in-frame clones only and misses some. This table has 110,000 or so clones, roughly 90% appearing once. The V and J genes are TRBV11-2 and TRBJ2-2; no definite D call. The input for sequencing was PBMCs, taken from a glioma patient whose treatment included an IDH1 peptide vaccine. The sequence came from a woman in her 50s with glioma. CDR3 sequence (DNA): TGTGCCAGCAGCGCGGACAACACCGGGGAGCTGTTTTTT. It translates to CASSADNTGELFF.